Listed here are 30 T cell receptor beta chains from one sample, sequenced in a study of immune evolution from preneoplasia to lung adenocarcinoma. Only in-frame clones appear in the TCRdb table, and some are missing; sequencing was by immunoSEQ multiplex PCR. Of more than 4,500 clones listed, approximately 85% were seen once; the top ten hold 2% to 2.5%. Sequenced sample: FFPE atypical adenomatous hyperplasia tissue from the lung. Subset reported: atypical adenomatous hyperplasia (AAH), lung preneoplasia. All receptors come from a person between 70 and 80 years old with lung adenocarcinoma.

The chain links TRBV19 to TRBJ2-3; no clear D. Germline V gene lookup returns CDR1 LNHDA and CDR2 SQIVND (reference sequence). This CDR3 region has 13 residues. Deletions cut 6 bases from V and 1 base from J, with 8 bases between. CDR3 bases: TGTGCCAGTAGGCGGTCCGGCACAGATACGCAGTATTTT. Encoded protein: CASRRSGTDTQYF.

V gene TRBV5-6 combines with J gene TRBJ2-3; 9 positions match TRBD2. Unmatched junction bases numbered 5, after V lost 0 bases and J lost 0 bases. Germline loops: CDR1 SGHDT, CDR2 YYEEEE. The CDR3 totals 17 residues. In DNA, the CDR3 is TGTGCCAGCAGCTTGGCCTCTAGCGGGACTAGCACAGATACGCAGTATTTT. It translates to CASSLASSGTSTDTQYF.

The sample holds a few counts of this clone. The rearrangement joins TRBV11-1 to TRBJ2-7, with D perhaps assigned TRBD1 or TRBD2 (6 bases each). CDR1 and CDR2 from the germline V gene are SGHAT and FQDESV (reference sequence). V lost 5 bases and J 0 bases, leaving 14 bases between the germline ends. The CDR3 spans 15 residues. CDR3 sequence reads: CASSVVGGSSYEQYF. CDR3 bases: TGTGCCAGCAGCGTGGTAGGGGGGAGCTCCTACGAGCAGTACTTC.

J is TRBJ2-2 and V is TRBV6-1; 7 bases line up with TRBD2. After removal of 4 bases from V and 7 bases from J, the junction contained 6 bases not matched to a gene. Germline V gene data show CDR1 as MNHNS and CDR2 as SASEGT. The CDR3 covers 14 residues. The CDR3 loop reads CASSGPTGGGELFF. CDR3 coding DNA: TGTGCCAGCAGTGGCCCGACGGGGGGCGGGGAGCTGTTTTTT.

The CDR3 bases are TGCGGGGTGGGGAATGAAAAACTGTTTTTT. Amino acids: CGVGNEKLFF. The chain employs TRBV20-1 and TRBJ1-4, with D unresolved. The CDR3 is 10 residues long. Per germline, CDR1 DFQATT and CDR2 SNEGSKA (reference sequence).

This chain connects TRBV5-6 to TRBJ2-7; 12 nucleotides agree with TRBD1. The CDR3 length is 14 residues. The germline CDR1 and CDR2 sequences are SGHDT and YYEEEE. CDR3 sequence reads: CVKPGQGARDEQYF. As DNA, the CDR3 is TGTGTCAAGCCGGGACAGGGGGCGCGGGACGAGCAGTACTTC.

This clone was recorded a few times. The V and J genes are TRBV27 and TRBJ2-7, with D hard to call. This CDR3 is 12 amino acids long. Germline-derived CDR1 and CDR2 are MNHEY and SMNVEV (reference sequence). Trimming cost V 0 bases and J 3 bases, with 3 bases left between them. The CDR3 reads CASSLSGYEQYF. CDR3 coding DNA: TGTGCCAGCAGTTTATCGGGCTACGAGCAGTACTTC.

The chain couples TRBV7-9 to TRBJ2-7; 7 bases match TRBD2. Unmatched junction bases numbered 2, after V lost 1 base and J lost 2 bases. There are 14 residues in the CDR3. Germline V lookup: CDR1 SEHNR, CDR2 FQNEAQ (reference sequence). CDR3 nucleotides: TGTGCCAGCAGCTTAGGCCTAGCGGCCTACGAGCAGTACTTC. Translation: CASSLGLAAYEQYF.

The CDR3 reads CASSRTRTGLHRDQPQHF. The CDR3 coding sequence is TGTGCCAGCAGCCGGACTCGGACAGGCCTACATAGGGATCAGCCCCAGCATTTT. V usage is TRBV27 and J usage is TRBJ1-5, with 7 nucleotides matching TRBD1. The germline V gene encodes CDR1 MNHEY and CDR2 SMNVEV (reference sequence). V trimming: 6 bases; J trimming: 5 bases; junction bases outside the gene matches: 19. The CDR3 loop spans 18 amino acids.

This rearrangement joins TRBV29-1 to TRBJ2-3, with 15 bases identical to TRBD2. The CDR3 loop spans 16 amino acids. V was clipped by 7 bases and J by 3 bases; unmatched bases: 8. Looked up from germline, CDR1 is SQVTM and CDR2 is ANQGSEA. CDR3 residues: CSAKAGTSGRTDTQYF. CDR3 DNA sequence: TGCAGCGCCAAAGCGGGGACTAGCGGGAGGACAGATACGCAGTATTTT.

This clone has just one count. The genes are TRBV18 and TRBJ2-5; TRBD1 might be the D (6 bases). CDR3 size: 17 residues. Germline V gene sequence: CDR1 KGHSH, CDR2 LQKENI. The V end lost 0 bases, the J end lost 1 base, and 15 bases lay between the germline ends. The CDR3 region is CASSPPLGTLTQETQYF. CDR3 DNA: TGTGCCAGCTCACCACCTCTGGGGACACTAACCCAAGAGACCCAGTACTTC. Variable domain in full (rest from reference TRBV18 and TRBJ2-5): NAGVMQNPRHLVRRRGQEARLRCSPMKGHSHVYWYRQLPEEGLKFMVYLQKENIIDESGMPKERFSAEFPKEGPSILRIQQVVRGDSAAYFCASSPPLGTLTQETQYFGPGTRLLVL.

This sequence joins TRBV7-2 and TRBJ2-5; maybe TRBD2 (5 bases). CDR1 and CDR2 (germline): SGHTA, FQGNSA. This CDR3 comprises 15 residues. Trimming left V 1 base short and J 10 bases short, with 19 bases between. The CDR3 region has the DNA TGTGCCAGCAGCTTAGTATCGGGGTCCACAAATCGCCAGTACTTC. The encoded protein is CASSLVSGSTNRQYF.

This chain uses TRBV28 with TRBJ1-2; possible D gene TRBD1, 6 bases. The CDR3 extends over 14 amino acids. V lost 4 bases to trimming and J lost 2 bases, with 11 bases between them. Looked up from germline, CDR1 is MDHEN and CDR2 is SYDVKM. CDR3 in amino acids: CASSSSGTNYGYTF. The CDR3 DNA reads as TGTGCCAGCAGTTCCTCCGGGACAAACTATGGCTACACCTTC.

This chain connects TRBV7-2 to TRBJ1-5; a possible D gene is TRBD1 (6 bases). Between the trimmed V and J ends, which lost 4 bases and 4 bases, there was a span of 14 bases. The CDR3 has 15 amino acids. Germline-derived CDR1 and CDR2 are SGHTA and FQGNSA. This CDR3 is CASSSQGLGNQPQHF. CDR3 in DNA: TGTGCCAGCAGCTCCCAGGGGCTTGGTAATCAGCCCCAGCATTTT.

V usage is TRBV4-1 and J usage is TRBJ2-5, with a possible D match to TRBD1 (6 bases). The CDR3 totals 16 residues. The ends were cut back, 3 bases at V and 2 bases at J, with 16 bases in the middle. Looked up from germline, CDR1 is MGHRA and CDR2 is YSYEKL. The CDR3 here is CASSQGASGSQETQYF. The CDR3 DNA is TGCGCCAGCAGCCAGGGGGCTAGTGGATCTCAAGAGACCCAGTACTTC.

This chain joins TRBV2 and TRBJ2-4; possible D gene TRBD2, 6 bases. The V gene's germline CDR1 is SNHLY and CDR2 FYNNEI. The CDR3 is 16 amino acids. V lost 4 bases and J 7 bases, leaving 20 bases between the germline ends. CDR3 sequence (DNA): TGTGCCAGCAGTGGCGCAGCTTACGGGAGTGGGAACATTCAGTACTTC. This encodes CASSGAAYGSGNIQYF.

This clone was seen only once. The same CDR3 can be traced to other DNA sequences in this sample. The V and J genes are TRBV6-1 and TRBJ2-7, with 8 bases matching TRBD2. This CDR3 region has 15 residues. Per germline, CDR1 MNHNS and CDR2 SASEGT. The J segment lost 4 bases and the V segment lost 1 base, leaving 6 bases of the junction unmatched. The DNA for the CDR3 is TGTGCCAGCAGTGAAGGGAGCGGGAGCTCTTACGAGCAGTACTTC. It specifies CASSEGSGSSYEQYF.

V is TRBV30 and J is TRBJ2-1; no clear D gene. The CDR3 covers 14 residues. Germline loops: CDR1 GTSNPN, CDR2 SVGIG (reference sequence). The ends were cut back, 5 bases at V and 3 bases at J, with 14 bases in the middle. The CDR3 DNA follows: TGTGCCTGGGGAAACCAGGCTTACTACAATGAGCAGTTCTTC. This codes for CAWGNQAYYNEQFF.

The CDR3 region is CASSWTGVSYGYTF. CDR3 in DNA: TGCGCCAGCAGTTGGACAGGGGTTTCCTATGGCTACACCTTC. The chain has TRBV10-2 and TRBJ1-2; TRBD1 agrees at 9 bases. The CDR3 spans 14 residues. From germline, CDR1 is WSHSY and CDR2 SAAADI. Trimming at V came to 5 bases and at J to 4 bases, leaving 5 bases not matched to a gene.

This chain joins TRBV25-1 and TRBJ1-6; perhaps TRBD1 as D (5 bases). The germline V gene encodes CDR1 MGHDK and CDR2 SYGVNS. The CDR3 contains 15 residues. With 3 bases removed from V and 7 bases from J, the gap between germline ends came to 13 bases. The CDR3: CASSEAGNRNSPLHF. The CDR3 region has the DNA TGTGCCAGCAGTGAGGCCGGAAACAGGAATTCACCCCTCCACTTT.

The chain is built from TRBV7-2 and TRBJ2-2; D unclear. Trimming removed 5 bases from V and 6 bases from J, with 10 bases in between. This CDR3 spans 13 amino acids. Germline assignment: CDR1 SGHTA and CDR2 FQGNSA. The CDR3 DNA is TGTGCCAGCAGCACCCTGGGTTCCGGGGAGCTGTTTTTT. This translates into CASSTLGSGELFF. Drawing the rest from reference TRBV7-2 and TRBJ2-2, the complete variable domain is GAGVSQSPSNKVTEKGKDVELRCDPISGHTALYWYRQSLGQGLEFLIYFQGNSAPDKSGLPSDRFSAERTGGSVSTLTIQRTQQEDSAVYLCASSTLGSGELFFGEGSRLTVL.

CDR3 nucleotide sequence: TGTGCCAGCAGCTTGGGATCAGGGAACACTGAAGCTTTCTTT. It is translated as CASSLGSGNTEAFF. The chain has TRBV5-4 and TRBJ1-1; D not certain. The CDR3 is 14 amino acids. V was pared by 0 bases and J by 1 base, with 7 bases between. In germline, CDR1 is SGHNT, CDR2 YYREEE (reference sequence).

This sequence joins TRBV9 and TRBJ1-1; D possibly corresponds to TRBD1 (5 bases). Deletions cut 0 bases from V and 1 base from J, with 7 bases between. This CDR3 region has 14 residues. Germline CDR1 SGDLS, CDR2 YYNGEE. This CDR3 is CASSVATGNTEAFF. Here the CDR3 DNA reads TGTGCCAGCAGCGTAGCAACAGGGAACACTGAAGCTTTCTTT.

The DNA of the CDR3 is TGTGCCAGCAGCGTAGGTGTGGGGGCGGGGTACAATGAGCAGTTCTTC. It yields the protein CASSVGVGAGYNEQFF. The chain combines TRBV9 with TRBJ2-1; either TRBD1 or TRBD2 may fit D (6 bases each). V gave up 0 bases and J gave up 4 bases, with 14 bases separating them. The CDR3 runs to 16 residues. The V gene's germline CDR1 is SGDLS and CDR2 YYNGEE.

J is TRBJ1-5 and V is TRBV30; no firm D call. Trimming cost V 0 bases and J 6 bases, with 9 bases left between them. This CDR3 is 13 amino acids long. Per the germline V gene, CDR1 is GTSNPN and CDR2 is SVGIG (reference sequence). CDR3 loop: CAWSVSPGQPQHF. DNA of the CDR3: TGTGCCTGGAGTGTTTCGCCGGGTCAGCCCCAGCATTTT.

The table lists this clone with a count of one. This rearrangement joins TRBV20-1 to TRBJ1-2; unclear D gene. Germline V CDR1 and CDR2: DFQATT, SNEGSKA (reference sequence). Deletions cut 3 bases from V and 6 bases from J, with 8 bases between. This CDR3 comprises 11 residues. CDR3 residues: CSASWGNGYTF. CDR3 coding DNA: TGCAGTGCTAGCTGGGGAAATGGCTACACCTTC.

This chain connects TRBV5-1 to TRBJ2-5; the D gene could be TRBD1 or TRBD2 (6 bases each). Per germline, CDR1 SGHRS and CDR2 YFSETQ. The CDR3 sequence is 13 residues long. Trimming pared 4 bases from V and 1 base from J, leaving 8 bases between. The CDR3 spells CASSPGAQETQYF. As DNA, the CDR3 is TGCGCCAGCAGCCCGGGGGCCCAAGAGACCCAGTACTTC.

The chain recombines TRBV7-3 with TRBJ2-2, with D tentatively TRBD1 (6 bases). V lost 2 bases to trimming and J lost 7 bases, with 14 bases between them. The CDR3 length is 15 residues. The germline gives CDR1 SGHTA, CDR2 FQGTGA. CDR3 DNA: TGTGCCAGCAGCTTAGGTCCAGGGGCTGGCGGGGAGCTGTTTTTT. It yields the protein CASSLGPGAGGELFF.

The chain combines TRBV27 with TRBJ1-1; D call uncertain. With 1 base removed from V and 4 bases from J, the gap between germline ends came to 7 bases. Germline CDR1 MNHEY, CDR2 SMNVEV (reference sequence). This CDR3 has 13 amino acids. The CDR3 is CASSLLGGTEAFF. CDR3 sequence (DNA): TGTGCCAGCAGTTTATTGGGAGGCACTGAAGCTTTCTTT.

The chain recombines TRBV20-1 with TRBJ2-5, with D hard to call. This CDR3 comprises 11 residues. Between the trimmed V and J ends, which lost 3 bases and 2 bases, there was a span of 4 bases. The V gene's germline CDR1 is DFQATT and CDR2 SNEGSKA (reference sequence). CDR3 nucleotides: TGCAGTGCTAGCCATCAAGAGACCCAGTACTTC. This gives the protein CSASHQETQYF.